This passage covers 21 T cell receptor beta chains from one sample sequenced in a study of beta chain features in type 1 diabetes. Every isolated RNA sample was fully reverse transcribed, so sequencing captured expressed TCRB transcripts. Libraries were prepared by immunoSEQ multiplex PCR; TCRdb keeps only in-frame clonotypes and omits some of them. The sample carries under 950,000 clones, 15% to 20% recorded once. Material: naive CD4+ T cells from blood. These receptors were obtained from a woman younger than 30 in good health.

This clone turned up a few times. This chain uses TRBV29-1 with TRBJ2-7, with D perhaps matching TRBD1 (7 bases). Trimming took off 7 bases at V and 3 bases at J, with 16 bases between the two ends. This CDR3 contains 13 residues. CDR1 is SQVTM, CDR2 ANQGSEA, per germline. The CDR3 region is CSASRGALYEQYF. The CDR3 DNA reads TGCAGCGCTTCCAGGGGGGCTCTCTACGAGCAGTACTTC.

This clone was detected a few times. The rearrangement uses TRBV2 and TRBJ2-1; no definite D call. Trimming took 6 bases from V and 4 from J, leaving 16 bases between them. The CDR3 sequence is 15 residues long. In germline, CDR1 is SNHLY, CDR2 FYNNEI. The chain's CDR3 is CASRVERLHYNEQFF. For the CDR3, the DNA is TGTGCCAGCAGGGTGGAACGGTTGCATTACAATGAGCAGTTCTTC.

J is TRBJ2-3 and V is TRBV5-1; D gene uncertain. CDR3 length: 15 residues. Germline assignment: CDR1 SGHRS and CDR2 YFSETQ. Trimming took off 1 base at V and 2 bases at J, with 11 bases between the two ends. This CDR3 is CASSLLSFATDTQYF. For the CDR3, the DNA is TGCGCCAGCAGCTTGCTATCCTTTGCCACAGATACGCAGTATTTT. The full variable domain, in which reference TRBV5-1 and TRBJ2-3 provide the parts outside the CDR3, is KAGVTQTPRYLIKTRGQQVTLSCSPISGHRSVSWYQQTPGQGLQFLFEYFSETQRNKGNFPGRFSGRQFSNSRSEMNVSTLELGDSALYLCASSLLSFATDTQYFGPGTRLTVL.

This clone was observed a handful of times. This chain connects TRBV27 to TRBJ2-2; TRBD1 agrees at 7 bases. Germline V gene sequence: CDR1 MNHEY, CDR2 SMNVEV (reference sequence). The CDR3 consists of 12 residues. Trimming cost V 7 bases and J 4 bases; bases outside gene matches: 0. CDR3 nucleotide sequence: TGTGCCAGCAACAGGGGCACCGGGGAGCTGTTTTTT. This translates into CASNRGTGELFF.

Only a few counts were recorded for this clone. The chain employs TRBV5-1 and TRBJ2-6; D call uncertain. Germline V CDR1 and CDR2: SGHRS, YFSETQ. V was cut by 4 bases and J by 2 bases, with 7 bases left in between. The CDR3 runs 14 residues. The CDR3 spells CASSPVTGANVLTF. CDR3 sequence (DNA): TGCGCCAGCAGCCCGGTGACTGGGGCCAACGTCCTGACTTTC.

This clone occurred a few times. The chain employs TRBV28 and TRBJ1-1; D perhaps matches TRBD1 (6 bases). V shed 7 bases and J shed 1 base, with 16 bases lying between them. The CDR3 is 15 residues long. Germline-derived CDR1 and CDR2 are MDHEN and SYDVKM. CDR3 sequence (DNA): TGTGCCAGCACAATGGCAGGGGAAGGGAACACTGAAGCTTTCTTT. This codes for CASTMAGEGNTEAFF.

In nucleotides, the CDR3 is TGCGCCAGCAGCTTCCCAGACAGGCAAGAGACCCAGTACTTC. Amino acid sequence: CASSFPDRQETQYF. V and J are TRBV5-1 and TRBJ2-5, with TRBD1 as a possible D gene (6 bases). The CDR3 runs 14 residues. Per germline, CDR1 SGHRS and CDR2 YFSETQ. V lost 2 bases to trimming and J lost 2 bases, with 10 bases between them. The full variable domain, with the rest looked up from reference TRBV5-1 and TRBJ2-5, is KAGVTQTPRYLIKTRGQQVTLSCSPISGHRSVSWYQQTPGQGLQFLFEYFSETQRNKGNFPGRFSGRQFSNSRSEMNVSTLELGDSALYLCASSFPDRQETQYFGPGTRLLVL.

V is TRBV9 and J is TRBJ2-5, with TRBD2 identical over 7 bases. Looked up from germline, CDR1 is SGDLS and CDR2 is YYNGEE. With V trimmed by 4 bases and J by 2 bases, 8 bases remained unmatched. There are 15 residues in the CDR3. This CDR3 reads CASSKGASGQETQYF. Written as DNA, the CDR3 is TGTGCCAGCAGCAAAGGGGCTAGCGGACAAGAGACCCAGTACTTC. The full variable domain, in which reference TRBV9 and TRBJ2-5 provide the parts outside the CDR3, is DSGVTQTPKHLITATGQRVTLRCSPRSGDLSVYWYQQSLDQGLQFLIQYYNGEERAKGNILERFSAQQFPDLHSELNLSSLELGDSALYFCASSKGASGQETQYFGPGTRLLVL.

This clone was counted only a few times. The V and J genes are TRBV7-9 and TRBJ1-1; D ambiguous. V was clipped by 3 bases and J by 0 bases, with 8 bases between them. The CDR3 is 14 amino acids. Germline-derived CDR1 and CDR2 are SEHNR and FQNEAQ (reference sequence). CDR3: CASSFGPLNTEAFF. CDR3 nucleotides: TGTGCCAGCAGCTTTGGGCCTCTGAACACTGAAGCTTTCTTT.

Only a few counts were recorded for this clone. Distinct nucleotide sequences in the sample also encode this CDR3. CDR3 residues: CASSVGGGQETQYF. DNA for the CDR3: TGTGCCAGCAGCGTAGGGGGCGGGCAAGAGACCCAGTACTTC. This chain links TRBV9 with TRBJ2-5, with D possibly called TRBD1 or TRBD2 (5 bases each). V gave up 0 bases and J gave up 2 bases, with 8 bases separating them. Per the germline V gene, CDR1 is SGDLS and CDR2 is YYNGEE. The CDR3 covers 14 residues.

This clone was counted only a few times. J is TRBJ2-7 and V is TRBV19, with 10 bases matching TRBD1. This CDR3 is built from 16 residues. CDR1 is LNHDA and CDR2 is SQIVND in the germline V gene (reference sequence). J was trimmed by 7 bases and V by 4 bases; bases with no gene match: 13. CDR3 region: CASSNRRDRGSREQYF. The CDR3 bases are TGTGCCAGTAGTAACCGCCGGGACAGGGGATCGCGGGAGCAGTACTTC.

CDR3 bases: TGCGCCAGCAGCTCTCCAGGGAGGACAGATACGCAGTATTTT. It translates to CASSSPGRTDTQYF. The chain employs TRBV5-1 and TRBJ2-3; maybe TRBD2 (6 bases). V lost 3 bases and J lost 3, with 11 bases in between. CDR1 SGHRS and CDR2 YFSETQ come from the germline V gene. There are 14 residues in the CDR3.

There are a few counts of this clone. The chain employs TRBV6-5 and TRBJ2-7, with 7 bases matching TRBD1. V trimming: 6 bases; J trimming: 0 bases; junction bases outside the gene matches: 8. The CDR3 loop spans 15 amino acids. Germline loops: CDR1 MNHEY, CDR2 SVGAGI. As DNA, the CDR3 is TGTGCCAGCAGACCTAGACAGGGTGTCTCCTACGAGCAGTACTTC. Its protein product is CASRPRQGVSYEQYF.

The V call is TRBV18, the J call TRBJ2-3; D unresolved. Per the germline V gene, CDR1 is KGHSH and CDR2 is LQKENI. With 3 bases removed from V and 5 bases from J, the gap between germline ends came to 18 bases. The CDR3 extends over 16 amino acids. The CDR3 reads CASSPGFVTSRDTQYF. The CDR3 DNA is TGTGCCAGCTCACCGGGCTTCGTCACGTCAAGAGATACGCAGTATTTT. Filled out from reference TRBV18 and TRBJ2-3, the complete variable domain reads NAGVMQNPRHLVRRRGQEARLRCSPMKGHSHVYWYRQLPEEGLKFMVYLQKENIIDESGMPKERFSAEFPKEGPSILRIQQVVRGDSAAYFCASSPGFVTSRDTQYFGPGTRLTVL.

The CDR3 protein is CASSIDSAHQETQYF. CDR3 DNA sequence: TGTGCCAGTAGTATTGACTCAGCCCACCAAGAGACCCAGTACTTC. This chain uses TRBV19 with TRBJ2-5; the D is unclear. Germline CDR1 is LNHDA and CDR2 is SQIVND (reference sequence). This CDR3 is 15 amino acids long. V lost 3 bases to trimming and J lost 0 bases, with 11 bases between them.

In its sample, this clone was seen a few times. The chain joins TRBV28 to TRBJ1-3; no clear D. Germline V gives CDR1 MDHEN, CDR2 SYDVKM. V was cut by 6 bases and J by 0 bases, with 3 bases left in between. CDR3 length equals 12 residues. CDR3 loop: CASRTSGNTIYF. CDR3 in DNA: TGTGCCAGCAGGACCTCTGGAAACACCATATATTTT.

The J gene is TRBJ1-1, the V gene TRBV5-7; no clear D. TRBV5-7 belongs to the ORF category, with a function that is uncertain. CDR3 length: 13 residues. V dropped 2 bases and J dropped 4 bases, with 9 bases sitting between them. This CDR3 is CASSLTRGTEAFF. The CDR3 DNA is TGTGCCAGCAGCTTAACTCGCGGCACTGAAGCTTTCTTT.

This clone occurred once. CDR3 amino acids: CATSRERGNRATDTQYF. Here the CDR3 DNA reads TGTGCCACCAGCAGAGAAAGAGGGAACAGGGCCACAGATACGCAGTATTTT. The chain has TRBV15 and TRBJ2-3; a weak D match, TRBD1 (6 bases). Germline CDR1 LNHNV, CDR2 YYDKDF (reference sequence). The CDR3 sequence is 17 residues long. Trimming removed 0 bases at V and 2 bases at J, with 15 bases between.

J is TRBJ2-5 and V is TRBV18; D perhaps matches TRBD2 (6 bases). V was trimmed by 3 bases and J by 3 bases, leaving 8 bases between them. The germline gives CDR1 KGHSH, CDR2 LQKENI. The CDR3 is 13 amino acids. CDR3 sequence (DNA): TGTGCCAGCTCACCGACTAGTAAAGAGACCCAGTACTTC. Translating it yields CASSPTSKETQYF.

This clone has just a few counts. The rearrangement uses TRBV5-4 and TRBJ2-2; TRBD2 matches at 12 bases. Germline values: CDR1 SGHNT, CDR2 YYREEE (reference sequence). CDR3 length: 15 residues. J gave up 6 bases and V 6 bases, and 6 bases lay outside the gene matches. In nucleotides, the CDR3 is TGTGCCAGCAAGAGGGCTAGCGGGAGGGCCGGGGAGCTGTTTTTT. It codes for CASKRASGRAGELFF.

A few counts support this clone. The chain employs TRBV18 and TRBJ2-5; D uncertain. The CDR3 length is 15 residues. Germline CDR1 reads KGHSH; CDR2 reads LQKENI. Trimming removed 0 bases at V and 5 bases at J, with 13 bases between. The CDR3 is CASSPPATRWETQYF. CDR3 bases: TGTGCCAGCTCACCACCGGCCACCAGGTGGGAGACCCAGTACTTC.